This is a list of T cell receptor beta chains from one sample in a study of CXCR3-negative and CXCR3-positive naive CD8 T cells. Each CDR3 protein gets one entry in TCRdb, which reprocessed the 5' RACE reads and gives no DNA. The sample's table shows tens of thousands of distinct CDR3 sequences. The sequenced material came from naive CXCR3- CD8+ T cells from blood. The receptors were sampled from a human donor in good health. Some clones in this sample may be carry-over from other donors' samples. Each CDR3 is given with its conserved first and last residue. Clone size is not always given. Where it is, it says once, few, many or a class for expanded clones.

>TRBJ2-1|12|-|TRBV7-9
CAGGQPDNEQFF
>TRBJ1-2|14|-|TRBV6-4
CASAPRGYSYGYTF
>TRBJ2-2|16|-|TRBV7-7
CASSPPGATNTGELFF
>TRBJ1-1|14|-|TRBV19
CASSTQGGGTEAFF
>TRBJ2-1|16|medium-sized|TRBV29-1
CSVEDPRETSRNEQFF
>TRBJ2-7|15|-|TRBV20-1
CSARDASGAGYEQYF
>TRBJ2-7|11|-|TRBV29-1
CSVSEGVEQYF
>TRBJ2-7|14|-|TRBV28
CASSYYPRGGEQYF
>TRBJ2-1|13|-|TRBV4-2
CASSQVPTAEQFF
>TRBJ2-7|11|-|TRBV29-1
CSVAGGAEQYF
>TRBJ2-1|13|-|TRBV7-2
CASNDRAYNEQFF
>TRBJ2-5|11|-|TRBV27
CASSLKETQYF
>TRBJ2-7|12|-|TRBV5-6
CASSVRIYEQYF
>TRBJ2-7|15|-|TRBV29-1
CSVEKENGYSYEQYF
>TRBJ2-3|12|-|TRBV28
CASSQAADTQYF
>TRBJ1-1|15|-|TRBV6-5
CASSPTGTGNTEAFF
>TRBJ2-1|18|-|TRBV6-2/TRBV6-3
CASSRSHINSGRDNEQFF
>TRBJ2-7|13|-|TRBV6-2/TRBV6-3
CASSYFQGDEQYF
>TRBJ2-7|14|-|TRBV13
CASSTSGSSYEQYF
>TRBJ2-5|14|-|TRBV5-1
CASSYDRPQETQYF
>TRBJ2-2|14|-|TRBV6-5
CASSSILNTGELFF
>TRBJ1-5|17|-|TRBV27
CASSLDARGVSNQPQHF
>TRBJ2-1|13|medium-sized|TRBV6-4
CASSGGAHNEQFF
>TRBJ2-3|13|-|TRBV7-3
CASSTLNTGTQYF
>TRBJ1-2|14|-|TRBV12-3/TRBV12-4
CASRPVGQTYGYTF
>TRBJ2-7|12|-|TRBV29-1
CSVLGPNYEQYF
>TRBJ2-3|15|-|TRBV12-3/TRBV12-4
CASRVVAGEPYTQYF
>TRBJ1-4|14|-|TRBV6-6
CASSYLTGNEKLFF
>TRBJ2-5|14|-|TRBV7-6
CASSLGTTQETQYF
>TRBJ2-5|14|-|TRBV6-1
CASGDRRYQETQYF
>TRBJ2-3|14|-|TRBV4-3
CASSQSSGTDTQYF
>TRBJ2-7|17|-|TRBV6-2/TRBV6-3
CASSLGLAGRSSYEQYF
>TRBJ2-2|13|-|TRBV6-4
CASSEGGTGELFF
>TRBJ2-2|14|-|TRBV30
CAWSISGNTGELFF
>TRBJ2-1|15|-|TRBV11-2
CASSPTAISIDEQFF
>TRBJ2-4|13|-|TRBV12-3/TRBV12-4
CASSSPRRDGQYF
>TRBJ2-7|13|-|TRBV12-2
CASRFRQAYEQYF
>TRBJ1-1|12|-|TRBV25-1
CASSVLNTEAFF
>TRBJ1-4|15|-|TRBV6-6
CASSYLAGVEEKLFF
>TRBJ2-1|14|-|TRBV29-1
CSVPGQGVWDEQFF